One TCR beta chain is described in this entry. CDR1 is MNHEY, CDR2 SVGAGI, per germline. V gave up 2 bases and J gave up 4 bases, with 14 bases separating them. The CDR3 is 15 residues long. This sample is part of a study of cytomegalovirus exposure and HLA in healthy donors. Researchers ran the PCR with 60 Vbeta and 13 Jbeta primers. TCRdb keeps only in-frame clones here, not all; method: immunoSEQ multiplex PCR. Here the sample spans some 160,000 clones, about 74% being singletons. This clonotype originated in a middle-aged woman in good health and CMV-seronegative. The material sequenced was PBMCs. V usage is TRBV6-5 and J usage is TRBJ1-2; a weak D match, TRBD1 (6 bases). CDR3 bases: TGTGCCAGCAGTTACACCGTTCGGACAGTCTATGGCTACACCTTC. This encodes CASSYTVRTVYGYTF.